This passage covers 32 T cell receptor beta chains from one sample sequenced in a study of cytomegalovirus exposure and HLA in healthy donors. The method was immunoSEQ multiplex PCR; TCRdb's version includes in-frame clones alone and lacks a portion of them. The sample consists of 150,000 or so clones, 89% of them appearing once. Source material: PBMCs. Receptors originate from a young woman in good health and CMV-seropositive.

This chain uses TRBV19 with TRBJ1-1, with TRBD1 matching over 8 bases. CDR3 size: 13 residues. The V segment lost 4 bases and the J segment 10 bases; nucleotides outside the gene matches: 8. Germline V gene data show CDR1 as LNHDA and CDR2 as SQIVND (reference sequence). The CDR3: CASSRDRSGRAFF. In DNA, the CDR3 is TGTGCCAGTAGTAGGGACAGGTCGGGACGAGCTTTCTTT.

The rearrangement links TRBV7-6 to TRBJ1-1; D may be TRBD1 (6 bases). This CDR3 contains 13 residues. The V end lost 5 bases, the J end lost 4 bases, and 11 bases lay between the germline ends. Germline values: CDR1 SGHVS, CDR2 FNYEAQ. The CDR3 loop reads CASSREGGTEAFF. CDR3 nucleotides: TGTGCCAGCAGCAGGGAGGGGGGCACTGAAGCTTTCTTT.

This clone was recorded once. CDR3 nucleotides: TGCGCCAGCAGCACGGGACTAGCGGGGCAAGAGACCCAGTACTTC. As protein: CASSTGLAGQETQYF. The chain employs TRBV5-1 and TRBJ2-5; 13 nucleotides agree with TRBD2. This CDR3 spans 15 amino acids. Germline V gene sequence: CDR1 SGHRS, CDR2 YFSETQ. V lost 4 bases to trimming and J lost 2 bases; unmatched junction nucleotides: 2.

This clone has only one observation. The rearrangement uses TRBV14 and TRBJ2-7, with TRBD2 matching 8 bases. The germline V gene has CDR1 SGHDN and CDR2 FVKESK. This CDR3 spans 15 amino acids. V shed 4 bases, J shed 2 bases, and the junction held 7 bases outside the gene matches. Here the CDR3 DNA reads TGTGCCAGCAGCCCCCTAAGCGGGGGAGCCTACGAGCAGTACTTC. Amino acids: CASSPLSGGAYEQYF.

This clone was counted only a few times. This chain uses TRBV19 with TRBJ1-2; D not resolved. Germline CDR1 and CDR2: LNHDA and SQIVND (reference sequence). V was trimmed by 5 bases and J by 4 bases, leaving 11 bases between them. CDR3 length: 13 residues. For the CDR3, the DNA is TGTGCCAGTAGTCAGCAAGCGGGCTATGGCTACACCTTC. Translated: CASSQQAGYGYTF.

The rearrangement links TRBV6-5 to TRBJ2-7; 12 positions agree with TRBD1. The CDR3 length is 16 residues. V trimming: 4 bases; J trimming: 7 bases; junction bases outside the gene matches: 11. CDR1 and CDR2 from the germline V gene are MNHEY and SVGAGI. The DNA of the CDR3 is TGTGCCAGCAGTTTTACACCGGGACAGGGGGCGGGGGAGCAGTACTTC. Translating it yields CASSFTPGQGAGEQYF.

This clone was counted a single time. The J gene is TRBJ2-1, the V gene TRBV9; possible D gene TRBD1, 6 bases. Germline V gene sequence: CDR1 SGDLS, CDR2 YYNGEE. The CDR3 loop spans 14 amino acids. Trimming took 3 bases from V and 3 from J, leaving 10 bases between them. CDR3: CASSADRHYNEQFF. In DNA form, the CDR3 reads TGTGCCAGCAGCGCAGACAGGCACTACAATGAGCAGTTCTTC.

V is TRBV2 and J is TRBJ2-5, with TRBD2 as a possible D gene (5 bases). This CDR3 is built from 12 residues. The V gene's germline CDR1 is SNHLY and CDR2 FYNNEI. Trimming removed 3 bases at V and 9 bases at J, with 11 bases between. CDR3 region: CASSDLRTAQYF. The DNA for the CDR3 is TGTGCCAGCAGTGATCTTCGGACTGCCCAGTACTTC.

The chain recombines TRBV6-1 with TRBJ1-5; D call uncertain. Germline CDR1 and CDR2: MNHNS and SASEGT. The CDR3 is 14 amino acids. The V end was cut by 8 bases, the J end by 1 base, with 12 bases between. The CDR3, as DNA: TGTGCCAGCGTCGCGGGCACAAGCAATCAGCCCCAGCATTTT. Translating gives CASVAGTSNQPQHF.

This chain links TRBV15 with TRBJ2-5; TRBD1 agrees at 9 bases. Trimming took 5 bases from V and 5 from J; bases not matched to a gene: 9. Germline CDR1 reads LNHNV; CDR2 reads YYDKDF (reference sequence). This CDR3 has 15 amino acids. Here the CDR3 reads CATSPSTGGWETQYF. The CDR3, as DNA: TGTGCCACCAGCCCGTCGACAGGGGGGTGGGAGACCCAGTACTTC.

The V call is TRBV2, the J call TRBJ2-7, with 7 bases fitting TRBD1. This CDR3 spans 16 amino acids. The V gene end was trimmed by 5 bases and the J gene end by 3 bases; junction bases not matched to a gene: 13. Germline CDR1 and CDR2: SNHLY and FYNNEI. Here the CDR3 DNA reads TGTGCCAGCAGTCCGAATTCCTTGGACAGGTTCTACGAGCAGTACTTC. Amino acids: CASSPNSLDRFYEQYF. The full variable domain, completed using reference TRBV2 and TRBJ2-7, is EPEVTQTPSHQVTQMGQEVILRCVPISNHLYFYWYRQILGQKVEFLVSFYNNEISEKSEIFDDQFSVERPDGSNFTLKIRSTKLEDSAMYFCASSPNSLDRFYEQYFGPGTRLTVT.

This clone was counted a single time. The CDR3 nucleotides are TGTGCCAGCAGCGGCGGGATCTCCTACGAGCAGTACTTC. Translation gives CASSGGISYEQYF. The chain is built from TRBV9 and TRBJ2-7; the D gene is possibly TRBD2 (6 bases). CDR1 SGDLS and CDR2 YYNGEE come from the germline V gene. V lost 3 bases and J 0 bases, leaving 7 bases between the germline ends. This CDR3 spans 13 amino acids.

The chain joins TRBV7-2 to TRBJ2-7; the match to TRBD1 covers 7 bases. V gave up 4 bases and J gave up 3 bases; unmatched junction bases: 3. Looked up from germline, CDR1 is SGHTA and CDR2 is FQGNSA. CDR3 length equals 13 residues. The chain's CDR3 is CASSSTGFYEQYF. As DNA, the CDR3 is TGTGCCAGCAGCTCGACAGGGTTCTACGAGCAGTACTTC.

This clone occurred a few times. V is TRBV19 and J is TRBJ1-1, with 7 bases lining up with TRBD1. V was clipped by 7 bases and J by 3 bases; unmatched bases: 11. CDR1 is LNHDA, CDR2 SQIVND, per germline (reference sequence). The CDR3 extends over 15 amino acids. The CDR3 is CASITHRGFDTEAFF. CDR3 bases: TGTGCCAGTATCACCCACAGGGGATTTGACACTGAAGCTTTCTTT. Looking up the rest from reference TRBV19 and TRBJ1-1 gives the full variable domain: DGGITQSPKYLFRKEGQNVTLSCEQNLNHDAMYWYRQDPGQGLRLIYYSQIVNDFQKGDIAEGYSVSREKKESFPLTVTSAQKNPTAFYLCASITHRGFDTEAFFGQGTRLTVV.

The V gene is TRBV9, the J gene TRBJ1-6; D call uncertain. V dropped 7 bases and J dropped 4 bases, with 18 bases sitting between them. Germline CDR1 reads SGDLS; CDR2 reads YYNGEE. CDR3 size: 16 residues. The DNA of the CDR3 is TGTGCCAGCGACCTACAAGACACCCGATATAATTCACCCCTCCACTTT. Its protein product is CASDLQDTRYNSPLHF.

The CDR3 DNA reads TGCAGCGTCGTCGGGGGAGGGACAGGAACTTACAATGAGCAGTTCTTC. Its protein product is CSVVGGGTGTYNEQFF. The chain is built from TRBV29-1 and TRBJ2-1, with D possibly being TRBD1 (8 bases). Trimming took 6 bases from V and 4 from J, leaving 22 bases between them. The CDR3 contains 16 residues. Germline loops: CDR1 SQVTM, CDR2 ANQGSEA.

The V and J genes are TRBV9 and TRBJ2-5; TRBD2 is a possible D gene (5 bases). Trimming removed 4 bases from V and 2 bases from J, with 15 bases in between. Germline V CDR1 and CDR2: SGDLS, YYNGEE. The CDR3 totals 15 residues. Here the CDR3 reads CASSSSGVVQETQYF. The CDR3 coding sequence is TGTGCCAGCAGCTCGTCCGGGGTTGTGCAAGAGACCCAGTACTTC.

The V call is TRBV4-2, the J call TRBJ2-7, with D possibly being TRBD2 (5 bases). Trimming left V 2 bases short and J 3 bases short, with 11 bases between. The CDR3 is 14 residues long. The germline CDR1 and CDR2 sequences are LGHNA and YNFKEQ. CDR3 DNA: TGTGCCAGCAGCCAATTGCAAAGCGGCTACGAGCAGTACTTC. This translates into CASSQLQSGYEQYF.

The table lists this clone with a count of one. J is TRBJ1-2 and V is TRBV7-9; a weak D match, TRBD1 (5 bases). CDR1 is SEHNR and CDR2 is FQNEAQ in the germline V gene (reference sequence). The CDR3 is 13 residues long. V shed 1 base and J shed 6 bases, with 9 bases lying between them. The CDR3 protein is CASSLEQANGYTF. The CDR3 DNA reads TGTGCCAGCAGCTTAGAACAGGCGAATGGCTACACCTTC.

The genes are TRBV6-5 and TRBJ2-5; TRBD2 agrees at 13 bases. The J segment lost 6 bases and the V segment lost 4 bases, leaving 5 bases of the junction unmatched. Germline V CDR1 and CDR2: MNHEY, SVGAGI. There are 15 residues in the CDR3. The CDR3, as DNA: TGTGCCAGCAGTTCCGGGACTAGCGGGGATCAGACCCAGTACTTC. This codes for CASSSGTSGDQTQYF.

V and J are TRBV5-1 and TRBJ1-2; 11 bases match TRBD1. CDR3 length: 14 amino acids. The germline V gene has CDR1 SGHRS and CDR2 YFSETQ. The junction had 8 bases not matched to a gene; V was cut back by 5 bases and J by 8 bases. The CDR3 here is CASSAGQGARGYTF. The CDR3 DNA is TGCGCCAGCAGTGCCGGACAGGGGGCGCGCGGCTACACCTTC. Full variable domain (outside the CDR3, taken from reference TRBV5-1 and TRBJ1-2): KAGVTQTPRYLIKTRGQQVTLSCSPISGHRSVSWYQQTPGQGLQFLFEYFSETQRNKGNFPGRFSGRQFSNSRSEMNVSTLELGDSALYLCASSAGQGARGYTFGSGTRLTVV.

The V call is TRBV9, the J call TRBJ2-1, with 10 bases fitting TRBD1. CDR1 SGDLS and CDR2 YYNGEE come from the germline V gene. V lost 4 bases and J lost 5; bases outside the gene matches: 6. CDR3 length equals 15 residues. CDR3 residues: CASSRGQGVHNEQFF. In nucleotides, the CDR3 is TGTGCCAGCAGCCGCGGACAGGGGGTCCACAATGAGCAGTTCTTC. The entire variable domain, with the rest obtained from reference TRBV9 and TRBJ2-1, is as follows: DSGVTQTPKHLITATGQRVTLRCSPRSGDLSVYWYQQSLDQGLQFLIQYYNGEERAKGNILERFSAQQFPDLHSELNLSSLELGDSALYFCASSRGQGVHNEQFFGPGTRLTVL.

This CDR3 reads CASSQEVGTGVHEQYF. CDR3 coding DNA: TGCGCCAGCAGCCAAGAAGTAGGGACAGGGGTCCACGAGCAGTACTTC. V and J are TRBV4-1 and TRBJ2-7; 10 bases agree with TRBD1. Germline V gene lookup returns CDR1 MGHRA and CDR2 YSYEKL. The CDR3 length is 16 residues. J was trimmed by 5 bases and V by 0 bases; bases with no gene match: 7.

The J gene is TRBJ2-3, the V gene TRBV19; 7 nucleotides match TRBD2. Germline V CDR1 and CDR2: LNHDA, SQIVND (reference sequence). Trimming removed 1 base from V and 7 bases from J; junction bases left unmatched: 8. The CDR3 is 15 residues long. The CDR3 sequence is CASSIGETSRNTQYF. The CDR3 DNA follows: TGTGCCAGTAGTATAGGGGAGACTAGCCGTAATACGCAGTATTTT.

V is TRBV28 and J is TRBJ2-5; TRBD1 might be the D (5 bases). The CDR3 is made up of 14 amino acids. Germline CDR1 and CDR2: MDHEN and SYDVKM. Trimming cost V 4 bases and J 7 bases, with 16 bases left between them. The CDR3 bases are TGTGCCAGCAGTTCGCGACAGCCGAAGGGGACCCAGTACTTC. This gives the protein CASSSRQPKGTQYF.

The J gene is TRBJ2-7, the V gene TRBV18; D uncertain. The V end was cut by 0 bases, the J end by 7 bases, with 10 bases between. The CDR3 runs 13 residues. Looked up from germline, CDR1 is KGHSH and CDR2 is LQKENI. The CDR3 DNA reads TGTGCCAGCTCACCACCGGCAGCCGGGGAGCAGTACTTC. Translating gives CASSPPAAGEQYF.

In its sample, this clone was seen once. Other DNA sequences from this sample encode an identical CDR3 as well. The chain is built from TRBV5-1 and TRBJ2-3, with D possibly TRBD2 on 6 matching bases. Deletions cut 0 bases from V and 6 bases from J, with 11 bases between. From germline, CDR1 is SGHRS and CDR2 YFSETQ. The CDR3 covers 14 residues. CDR3 coding DNA: TGCGCCAGCAGCTTGGCCGGGACTGGGGATACGCAGTATTTT. It is translated as CASSLAGTGDTQYF. The full variable domain, completed using reference TRBV5-1 and TRBJ2-3, is KAGVTQTPRYLIKTRGQQVTLSCSPISGHRSVSWYQQTPGQGLQFLFEYFSETQRNKGNFPGRFSGRQFSNSRSEMNVSTLELGDSALYLCASSLAGTGDTQYFGPGTRLTVL.

The V call is TRBV6-5, the J call TRBJ2-1; a weak D match, TRBD2 (6 bases). The CDR3 is 15 amino acids. V lost 2 bases, J lost 4 bases, and 12 bases lay in between. Germline lookup yields CDR1 MNHEY and CDR2 SVGAGI. The CDR3 DNA sequence: TGTGCCAGCAGTTACGAGGGACTGGCTTACAATGAGCAGTTCTTC. It encodes CASSYEGLAYNEQFF.

The chain combines TRBV6-1 with TRBJ2-3; 11 nucleotides agree with TRBD2. After removal of 2 bases from V and 6 bases from J, the junction contained 4 bases not matched to a gene. This CDR3 has 15 amino acids. In germline, CDR1 is MNHNS, CDR2 SASEGT. This CDR3 reads CASSELAGGADTQYF. As DNA, the CDR3 is TGTGCCAGCAGTGAATTAGCGGGGGGGGCCGATACGCAGTATTTT.

This rearrangement joins TRBV7-9 to TRBJ2-7, with 11 bases lining up with TRBD2. Germline V CDR1 and CDR2: SEHNR, FQNEAQ (reference sequence). This CDR3 has 17 amino acids. After removal of 0 bases from V and 0 bases from J, the junction contained 4 bases not matched to a gene. The CDR3 coding sequence is TGTGCCAGCAGCTTAGCGACTAGCGGGGAATTCTCCTACGAGCAGTACTTC. It specifies CASSLATSGEFSYEQYF. Together with reference TRBV7-9 and TRBJ2-7, the CDR3 gives the full variable domain: DTGVSQNPRHKITKRGQNVTFRCDPISEHNRLYWYRQTLGQGPEFLTYFQNEAQLEKSRLLSDRFSAERPKGSFSTLEIQRTEQGDSAMYLCASSLATSGEFSYEQYFGPGTRLTVT.

This clone has only a few counts. The J gene is TRBJ1-2, the V gene TRBV5-4; tentative D call: TRBD1 (5 bases). Germline CDR1 SGHNT, CDR2 YYREEE (reference sequence). V lost 0 bases, J lost 3 bases, and 6 bases lay in between. This CDR3 has 13 residues. The CDR3 reads CASSLGRDYGYTF. The CDR3 DNA is TGTGCCAGCAGCTTGGGCAGGGACTATGGCTACACCTTC.

The chain is built from TRBV28 and TRBJ2-1; TRBD1 might be the D (6 bases). The CDR3 has 14 amino acids. Germline V gene data show CDR1 as MDHEN and CDR2 as SYDVKM. V gave up 8 bases and J gave up 4 bases, with 15 bases separating them. The CDR3 nucleotides are TGTGCCAGCCTTAGGACAGAACTTTACAATGAGCAGTTCTTC. Protein product: CASLRTELYNEQFF. Filled out from reference TRBV28 and TRBJ2-1, the complete variable domain reads DVKVTQSSRYLVKRTGEKVFLECVQDMDHENMFWYRQDPGLGLRLIYFSYDVKMKEKGDIPEGYSVSREKKERFSLILESASTNQTSMYLCASLRTELYNEQFFGPGTRLTVL.